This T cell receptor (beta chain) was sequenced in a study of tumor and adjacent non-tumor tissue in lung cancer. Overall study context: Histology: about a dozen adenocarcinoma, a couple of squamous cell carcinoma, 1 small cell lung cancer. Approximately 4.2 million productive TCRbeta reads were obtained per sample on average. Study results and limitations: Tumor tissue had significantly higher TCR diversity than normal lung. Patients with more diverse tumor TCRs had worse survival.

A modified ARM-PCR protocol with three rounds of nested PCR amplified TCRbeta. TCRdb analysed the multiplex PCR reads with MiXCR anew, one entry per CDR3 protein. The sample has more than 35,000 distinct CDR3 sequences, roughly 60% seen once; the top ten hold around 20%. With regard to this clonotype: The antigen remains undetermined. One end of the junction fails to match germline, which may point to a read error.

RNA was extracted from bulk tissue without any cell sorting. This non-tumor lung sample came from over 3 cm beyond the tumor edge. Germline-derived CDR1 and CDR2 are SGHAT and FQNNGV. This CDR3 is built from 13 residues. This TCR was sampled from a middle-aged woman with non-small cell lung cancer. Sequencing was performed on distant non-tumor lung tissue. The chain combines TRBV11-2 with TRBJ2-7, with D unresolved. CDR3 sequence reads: CASRRFPSYGQYF. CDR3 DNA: TGTGCCAGCCGTCGGTTTCCCTCCTACGGGCAGTACTTT.